Below, 32 T cell receptor beta chains from the same sample are listed, as sequenced in a study of T cells in Graves' hyperthyroidism and ophthalmopathy. Researchers took RNA transcripts and amplified the TCR beta CDR3 regions from them. HTBI primers were the set used in a first-round RT-PCR of the TCR CDR3. TCRdb called the multiplex PCR reads again in MiXCR, with one record for every CDR3 protein. The sample carries under 450,000 distinct CDR3 sequences, 17% recorded once. The material sequenced was blood. Source of these receptors: a woman younger than 45 with Graves' hyperthyroidism that later progressed to Graves' ophthalmopathy.

This clonotype was observed many times. The rearrangement links TRBV18 to TRBJ1-3; D remains unclear. The CDR3 is 13 residues long. The V end lost 2 bases, the J end lost 4 bases, and 6 bases lay between the germline ends. Germline values: CDR1 KGHSH, CDR2 LQKENI. The CDR3: CASSPGFGNTIYF. CDR3 nucleotide sequence: TGTGCCAGCTCACCAGGGTTCGGAAACACCATATATTTT. Full variable domain (rest looked up from reference TRBV18 and TRBJ1-3): NAGVMQNPRHLVRRRGQEARLRCSPMKGHSHVYWYRQLPEEGLKFMVYLQKENIIDESGMPKERFSAEFPKEGPSILRIQQVVRGDSAAYFCASSPGFGNTIYFGEGSWLTVV.

This clonotype has ten or more counts. V usage is TRBV7-8 and J usage is TRBJ2-1, with a tentative D call TRBD2 (5 bases). V shed 4 bases and J shed 9 bases, with 13 bases lying between them. The V gene's germline CDR1 is SGHVS and CDR2 FQNEAQ. The CDR3 length is 13 residues. CDR3: CASSSQKEGEQFF. In DNA form, the CDR3 reads TGTGCCAGCAGCTCCCAGAAAGAGGGTGAGCAGTTCTTC.

At least ten counts were recorded for this clonotype. The chain uses TRBV28 and TRBJ2-7; TRBD1 is a possible D gene (7 bases). This CDR3 region has 15 residues. Trimming left V 6 bases short and J 3 bases short, with 18 bases between. Germline V gene data show CDR1 as MDHEN and CDR2 as SYDVKM. The CDR3 spells CASSPGGGGDYEQYF. The CDR3 nucleotides are TGTGCCAGCAGCCCCGGCGGAGGGGGCGACTACGAGCAGTACTTC.

The rearrangement uses TRBV4-1 and TRBJ2-7, with 8 bases lining up with TRBD1. The germline V gene has CDR1 MGHRA and CDR2 YSYEKL. This CDR3 is built from 15 residues. Trimming at V came to 2 bases and at J to 1 base, leaving 4 bases not matched to a gene. This CDR3 reads CASSQLHRGSYEQYF. DNA for the CDR3: TGCGCCAGCAGCCAATTACACAGGGGGTCCTACGAGCAGTACTTC.

As regards this clonotype: With a much larger clone just one base away, this may be a read error. V and J are TRBV28 and TRBJ2-1; 9 nucleotides align to TRBD2. The CDR3 contains 16 residues. Germline values: CDR1 MDHEN, CDR2 SYDVKM. V lost 2 bases to trimming and J lost 9 bases; unmatched junction nucleotides: 11. The CDR3 spells CASSLVGGRARGEQFF. The DNA for the CDR3 is TGTGCCAGCAGTTTAGTGGGCGGGAGGGCCCGGGGTGAGCAGTTCTTC.

This clonotype occurred a few times. This sequence joins TRBV19 and TRBJ1-1, with TRBD1 matching 7 bases. CDR3 length: 14 residues. V was clipped by 3 bases and J by 5 bases; unmatched bases: 6. Germline V lookup: CDR1 LNHDA, CDR2 SQIVND (reference sequence). The CDR3: CASSMYRGITEAFF. The CDR3 nucleotides read TGTGCCAGTAGTATGTACAGGGGTATAACTGAAGCTTTCTTT.

There are many counts of this clonotype. The chain uses TRBV29-1 and TRBJ2-1, with 7 bases lining up with TRBD1. The CDR3 has 16 amino acids. The J segment lost 2 bases and the V segment lost 1 base, leaving 8 bases of the junction unmatched. The germline V gene has CDR1 SQVTM and CDR2 ANQGSEA. The CDR3 is CSVEGPDRVTYNEQFF. The CDR3 DNA follows: TGCAGCGTTGAAGGCCCTGACAGGGTAACCTACAATGAGCAGTTCTTC.

This clonotype came up many times. The chain carries TRBV3-1 and TRBJ1-5, with no clear D. CDR1 is LGHDT and CDR2 is YNNKEL in the germline V gene (reference sequence). V lost 2 bases and J 0 bases, leaving 2 bases between the germline ends. This CDR3 is built from 13 residues. As DNA, the CDR3 is TGTGCCAGCAGCCAAACTAGCAATCAGCCCCAGCATTTT. This gives the protein CASSQTSNQPQHF.

This chain uses TRBV24-1 with TRBJ2-2; a weak D match, TRBD2 (6 bases). Germline loops: CDR1 KGHDR, CDR2 SFDVKD. The ends were cut back, 9 bases at V and 6 bases at J, with 22 bases in the middle. CDR3 length: 16 amino acids. The CDR3: CATATGEMASAGELFF. The CDR3, as DNA: TGTGCCACCGCCACGGGGGAAATGGCTAGTGCCGGGGAGCTGTTTTTT.

As to this clonotype: Being one base from a much bigger clone, this may be a read error. This sequence joins TRBV24-1 and TRBJ2-2; possible D gene TRBD1, 5 bases. Germline CDR1 is KGHDR and CDR2 is SFDVKD. V was pared by 5 bases and J by 3 bases, with 9 bases between. The CDR3 runs to 14 residues. The CDR3 DNA reads TGTGCCACCAGTGCACTCAGGGACACCGGGGAGCTGTTTTTT. Amino acids: CATSALRDTGELFF.

This clonotype was seen many times. The chain has TRBV7-9 and TRBJ2-1; 8 positions agree with TRBD1. The CDR3 length is 17 residues. Germline V gene sequence: CDR1 SEHNR, CDR2 FQNEAQ (reference sequence). Germline trimming cut 5 bases from V and 7 bases from J; bases unmatched to any gene: 16. The CDR3 spells CASSARPDRVGQNEQFF. The CDR3 DNA reads as TGTGCCAGCAGCGCCAGACCGGACAGGGTAGGACAAAATGAGCAGTTCTTC. The full variable domain, its missing parts supplied by reference TRBV7-9 and TRBJ2-1, is DTGVSQNPRHKITKRGQNVTFRCDPISEHNRLYWYRQTLGQGPEFLTYFQNEAQLEKSRLLSDRFSAERPKGSFSTLEIQRTEQGDSAMYLCASSARPDRVGQNEQFFGPGTRLTVL.

This clonotype has only a few counts. The rearrangement joins TRBV20-1 to TRBJ1-1, with a possible D match to TRBD1 (6 bases). The CDR3 has 16 residues. Germline values: CDR1 DFQATT, CDR2 SNEGSKA (reference sequence). V was trimmed by 0 bases and J by 4 bases, leaving 18 bases between them. The CDR3 loop reads CSARDGGLTGITEAFF. CDR3 sequence (DNA): TGCAGTGCTAGAGACGGGGGCCTCACAGGGATCACTGAAGCTTTCTTT.

The table lists this clonotype with many counts. The V gene is TRBV12-3 or TRBV12-4, the J gene TRBJ2-5; no clear D. The CDR3 covers 12 residues. Trimming removed 5 bases from V and 5 bases from J, with 9 bases in between. CDR3 sequence: CASSHDVETQYF. The CDR3 region has the DNA TGTGCCAGCAGTCATGATGTGGAGACCCAGTACTTC.

Of note for this clonotype: With a much larger clone just one base away, this may be a read error. The final CDR3 position lacks the conserved phenylalanine or tryptophan, pointing to a likely read error. The V and J genes are TRBV27 and TRBJ1-1, with a tentative D call TRBD1 (5 bases). The germline CDR1 and CDR2 sequences are MNHEY and SMNVEV (reference sequence). Between the trimmed V and J ends, which lost 5 bases and 4 bases, there was a span of 14 bases. The CDR3 is 14 residues long. The CDR3 DNA reads as TGTGCCAGCAGTCTCCTAGTCGGGGGCACTGAAGCTTTCATT. Amino acid sequence: CASSLLVGGTEAFI.

This clonotype was detected many times. J is TRBJ2-7 and V is TRBV20-1; 8 bases align to TRBD2. J lost 4 bases, V lost 7 bases, and 12 bases had no gene match. The length of the CDR3 is 14 residues. Per the germline V gene, CDR1 is DFQATT and CDR2 is SNEGSKA (reference sequence). CDR3 nucleotide sequence: TGCAGTGTCCGGGGCGGGAGGAGCCGGTACGAGCAGTACTTC. It specifies CSVRGGRSRYEQYF.

Worth noting for this clonotype: Since a much larger clone is just one base distant, this may be a read error. The chain uses TRBV20-1 and TRBJ2-5; 10 positions match TRBD2. The CDR3 totals 16 residues. Per the germline V gene, CDR1 is DFQATT and CDR2 is SNEGSKA (reference sequence). V dropped 0 bases and J dropped 7; count of bases not matched to a gene: 11. CDR3 region: CSAREDVLAGSGTQYF. The CDR3 DNA reads as TGCAGTGCTAGAGAAGACGTACTAGCGGGGAGTGGGACCCAGTACTTC.

V usage is TRBV20-1 and J usage is TRBJ1-1; D may be TRBD1 (6 bases). Germline lookup yields CDR1 DFQATT and CDR2 SNEGSKA (reference sequence). V was clipped by 6 bases and J by 1 base, with 12 bases between them. This CDR3 comprises 13 residues. The CDR3 protein is CSAPDSPNTEAFF. The CDR3 region has the DNA TGCAGTGCACCGGACAGCCCGAACACTGAAGCTTTCTTT.

The chain combines TRBV7-9 with TRBJ2-7, with no clear D. The CDR3 is made up of 13 amino acids. The V and J ends lost 5 bases and 0 bases respectively, with 8 bases between them. Germline values: CDR1 SEHNR, CDR2 FQNEAQ (reference sequence). CDR3 region: CASSHTSSYEQYF. CDR3 nucleotide sequence: TGTGCCAGCAGCCACACGAGCTCCTACGAGCAGTACTTC.

The chain uses TRBV28 and TRBJ2-7; 11 nucleotides line up with TRBD1. Looked up from germline, CDR1 is MDHEN and CDR2 is SYDVKM. The CDR3 runs 14 residues. V lost 6 bases to trimming and J lost 7 bases; unmatched junction nucleotides: 8. CDR3 nucleotide sequence: TGTGCCAGCAGCCCGCGGGACAGGGGGTGGGAGCAGTACTTC. It is translated as CASSPRDRGWEQYF. The variable domain in full, with the rest retrieved from reference TRBV28 and TRBJ2-7, is DVKVTQSSRYLVKRTGEKVFLECVQDMDHENMFWYRQDPGLGLRLIYFSYDVKMKEKGDIPEGYSVSREKKERFSLILESASTNQTSMYLCASSPRDRGWEQYFGPGTRLTVT.

This clonotype occurred a few times. The rearrangement uses TRBV6-1 and TRBJ2-1; tentative D call: TRBD2 (5 bases). The CDR3 contains 14 residues. CDR1 and CDR2 from the germline V gene are MNHNS and SASEGT. The V gene lost 0 bases and the J gene lost 9 bases, with 12 bases spanning the gap. This chain's CDR3 is CASSEALVPSEQFF. CDR3 bases: TGTGCCAGCAGTGAAGCACTAGTTCCTAGTGAGCAGTTCTTC.

This clonotype has ten or more counts. This chain connects TRBV19 to TRBJ2-2; 11 bases are a match to TRBD2. The CDR3 totals 19 residues. Germline-derived CDR1 and CDR2 are LNHDA and SQIVND (reference sequence). V lost 5 bases and J lost 4; bases outside the gene matches: 15. The CDR3 region is CASSATGLAAKGRTGELFF. The CDR3 DNA sequence: TGTGCCAGTAGTGCTACGGGACTAGCGGCGAAGGGACGCACCGGGGAGCTGTTTTTT.

The chain couples TRBV12-3 or TRBV12-4 to TRBJ1-1; possible D gene TRBD1, 5 bases. The CDR3 contains 13 residues. Trimming shortened V by 6 bases and J by 9 bases, and 17 bases separated the two germline ends. CDR3 nucleotide sequence: TGTGCCAGCAGCCTGACAGCCACTGGAAAAGCTTTCTTT. Its translation is CASSLTATGKAFF.

The rearrangement links TRBV4-1 to TRBJ1-1; D gene uncertain. V was shortened by 0 bases and J by 0 bases, with 8 bases between the two germline ends. Germline V gene sequence: CDR1 MGHRA, CDR2 YSYEKL. The CDR3 length is 15 residues. This CDR3 is CASSQETAVNTEAFF. In DNA form, the CDR3 reads TGCGCCAGCAGCCAAGAGACGGCAGTGAACACTGAAGCTTTCTTT.

There are many counts of this clonotype. The V and J genes are TRBV20-1 and TRBJ2-1, with TRBD1 matching over 7 bases. This CDR3 is 13 amino acids long. The V gene end was trimmed by 4 bases and the J gene end by 4 bases; junction bases not matched to a gene: 4. Germline loops: CDR1 DFQATT, CDR2 SNEGSKA (reference sequence). The CDR3 sequence: CSAKRGLYNEQFF. CDR3 nucleotides: TGCAGTGCTAAGAGGGGGCTGTACAATGAGCAGTTCTTC.

There are a few counts of this clonotype. The chain is built from TRBV5-1 and TRBJ2-3, with 7 bases aligning to TRBD1. Looked up from germline, CDR1 is SGHRS and CDR2 is YFSETQ. This CDR3 contains 15 residues. V dropped 3 bases and J dropped 2; count of bases not matched to a gene: 6. CDR3: CASSYGTANTDTQYF. The CDR3 DNA sequence: TGCGCCAGCAGCTACGGGACAGCCAACACAGATACGCAGTATTTT.

The sample holds many counts of this clonotype. CDR3: CSVFSLRGGSYNEQFF. CDR3 DNA: TGCAGCGTGTTCAGTCTAAGGGGAGGGTCCTACAATGAGCAGTTCTTC. This chain uses TRBV29-1 with TRBJ2-1; 7 bases fit TRBD2. J gave up 1 base and V 6 bases, and 12 bases lay outside the gene matches. The CDR3 loop spans 16 amino acids. Germline values: CDR1 SQVTM, CDR2 ANQGSEA.

V is TRBV19 and J is TRBJ1-1, with TRBD1 matching over 7 bases. Germline V gives CDR1 LNHDA, CDR2 SQIVND (reference sequence). This CDR3 is built from 13 residues. After removal of 3 bases from V and 5 bases from J, the junction contained 3 bases not matched to a gene. The CDR3 sequence is CASSMTGRTEAFF. The CDR3, as DNA: TGTGCCAGTAGTATGACAGGGAGGACTGAAGCTTTCTTT.

This clonotype occurred many times. In nucleotides, the CDR3 is TGTGCCAGCAGCGCCAGGTTGGCGGTGTTTACTGAAGCTTTCTTT. This sequence encodes CASSARLAVFTEAFF. V usage is TRBV2 and J usage is TRBJ1-1; D is unresolved. Trimming shortened V by 6 bases and J by 5 bases, and 19 bases separated the two germline ends. The CDR3 has 15 amino acids. In germline, CDR1 is SNHLY, CDR2 FYNNEI.

About this clonotype itself: With a much larger clone just one base away, this may be a read error. The chain recombines TRBV6-2 or TRBV6-3 with TRBJ2-2; 10 nucleotides agree with TRBD1. From germline, CDR1 is MNHEY and CDR2 SVGEGT. The CDR3 length is 19 residues. The CDR3 sequence: CASSYDRGQSSTGTGDLFF. DNA for the CDR3: TGTGCCAGCAGTTACGACAGGGGGCAAAGTAGTACAGGCACCGGGGACCTGTTTTTT.

This clonotype was detected a few times. Given a much more abundant clone one base away, this may be a read error. The chain employs TRBV27 and TRBJ2-3, with D perhaps TRBD1 (6 bases). The better agreement between TRBJ1-5 and the DNA end casts doubt on the J call. The length of the CDR3 is 17 residues. Germline V gene sequence: CDR1 MNHEY, CDR2 SMNVEV (reference sequence). The CDR3 is CASSTPTSGGATDTQHF. The CDR3 bases are TGTGCCAGCAGTACCCCTACTAGCGGGGGGGCCACAGATACGCAGCATTTT.

There are many counts of this clonotype. This chain links TRBV27 with TRBJ2-4; TRBD2 aligns across 14 bases. There are 18 residues in the CDR3. V lost 5 bases and J lost 1; bases outside the gene matches: 7. The germline V gene encodes CDR1 MNHEY and CDR2 SMNVEV (reference sequence). Written as DNA, the CDR3 is TGTGCCAGCAGTAAAGGGACTAGCGGGAGATGGGCCAAAAACATTCAGTACTTC. This translates into CASSKGTSGRWAKNIQYF.

This clonotype was counted at least ten times. This CDR3 reads CASSYGGLAGRMNEQFF. The CDR3 DNA reads TGTGCCAGCAGTTACGGGGGGCTCGCGGGACGGATGAATGAGCAGTTCTTC. The V call is TRBV11-2, the J call TRBJ2-1; possibly TRBD2 for D (7 bases). Germline-derived CDR1 and CDR2 are SGHAT and FQNNGV. The ends were cut back, 6 bases at V and 7 bases at J, with 25 bases in the middle. The CDR3 has 17 residues.